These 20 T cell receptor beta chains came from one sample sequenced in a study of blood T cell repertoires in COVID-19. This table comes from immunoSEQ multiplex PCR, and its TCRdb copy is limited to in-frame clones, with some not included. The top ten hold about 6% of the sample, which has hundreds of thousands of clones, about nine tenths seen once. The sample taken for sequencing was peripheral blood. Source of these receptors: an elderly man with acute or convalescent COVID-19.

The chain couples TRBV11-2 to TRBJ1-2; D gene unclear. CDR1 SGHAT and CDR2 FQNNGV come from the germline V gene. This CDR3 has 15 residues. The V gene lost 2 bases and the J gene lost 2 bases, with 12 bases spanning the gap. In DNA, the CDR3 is TGTGCCAGCAGCTTAAACGGAGGATTGAACTATGGCTACACCTTC. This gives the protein CASSLNGGLNYGYTF.

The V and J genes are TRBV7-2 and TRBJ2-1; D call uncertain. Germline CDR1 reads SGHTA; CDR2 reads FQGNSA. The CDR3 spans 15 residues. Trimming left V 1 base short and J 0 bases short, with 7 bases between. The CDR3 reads CASSLGANSYNEQFF. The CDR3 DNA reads TGTGCCAGCAGCTTAGGGGCTAACTCCTACAATGAGCAGTTCTTC.

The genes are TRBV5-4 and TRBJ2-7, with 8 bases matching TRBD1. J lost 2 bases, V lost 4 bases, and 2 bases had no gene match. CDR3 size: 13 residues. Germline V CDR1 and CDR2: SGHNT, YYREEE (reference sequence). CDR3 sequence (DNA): TGTGCCAGCAGCCGGACAGGGCCCTACGAGCAGTACTTC. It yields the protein CASSRTGPYEQYF.

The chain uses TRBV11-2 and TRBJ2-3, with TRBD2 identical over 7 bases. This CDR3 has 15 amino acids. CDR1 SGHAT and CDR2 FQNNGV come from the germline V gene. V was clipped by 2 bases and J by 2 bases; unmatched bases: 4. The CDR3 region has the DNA TGTGCCAGCAGCTTATACGGGAGGCCCACAGATACGCAGTATTTT. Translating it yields CASSLYGRPTDTQYF.

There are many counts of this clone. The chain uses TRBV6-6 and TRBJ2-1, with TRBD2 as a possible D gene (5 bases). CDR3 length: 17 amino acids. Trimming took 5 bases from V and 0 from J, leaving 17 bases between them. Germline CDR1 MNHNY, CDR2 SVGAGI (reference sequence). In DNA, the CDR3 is TGTGCCAGCAGTCCCTTGTCCGCGGGTGCCTCCTACAATGAGCAGTTCTTC. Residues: CASSPLSAGASYNEQFF.

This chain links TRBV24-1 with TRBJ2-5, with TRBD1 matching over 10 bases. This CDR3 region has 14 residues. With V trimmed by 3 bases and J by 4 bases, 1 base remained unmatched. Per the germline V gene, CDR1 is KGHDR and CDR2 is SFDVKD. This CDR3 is CATSDDRGPETQYF. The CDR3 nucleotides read TGTGCCACCAGTGATGACAGGGGGCCAGAGACCCAGTACTTC.

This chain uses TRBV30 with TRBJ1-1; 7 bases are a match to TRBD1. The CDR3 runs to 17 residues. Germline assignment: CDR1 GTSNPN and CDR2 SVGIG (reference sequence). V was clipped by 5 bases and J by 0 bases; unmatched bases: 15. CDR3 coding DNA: TGTGCCTGGGGGGGGACAGCCAGCCAAACGATGAACACTGAAGCTTTCTTT. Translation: CAWGGTASQTMNTEAFF.

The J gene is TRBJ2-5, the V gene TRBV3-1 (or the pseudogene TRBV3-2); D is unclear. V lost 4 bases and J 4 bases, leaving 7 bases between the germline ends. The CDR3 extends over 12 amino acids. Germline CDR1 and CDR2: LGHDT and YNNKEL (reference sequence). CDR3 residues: CASSLRVETQYF. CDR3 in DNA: TGTGCCAGCAGCCTCCGAGTAGAGACCCAGTACTTC.

The CDR3 loop reads CATSDPQGARTDTQYF. DNA of the CDR3: TGTGCCACCAGTGATCCGCAGGGGGCCCGCACAGATACGCAGTATTTT. The rearrangement uses TRBV24-1 and TRBJ2-3, with 8 bases matching TRBD1. V lost 3 bases to trimming and J lost 1 base; unmatched junction nucleotides: 5. The germline V gene encodes CDR1 KGHDR and CDR2 SFDVKD. The CDR3 has 16 amino acids.

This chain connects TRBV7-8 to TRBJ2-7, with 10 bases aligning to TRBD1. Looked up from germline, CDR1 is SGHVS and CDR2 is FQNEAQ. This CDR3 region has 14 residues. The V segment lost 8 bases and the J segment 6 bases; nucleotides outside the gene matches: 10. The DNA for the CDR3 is TGTGCCAGCGGGGGACAGGGGTTTTCTAGCGAGCAGTACTTC. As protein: CASGGQGFSSEQYF.

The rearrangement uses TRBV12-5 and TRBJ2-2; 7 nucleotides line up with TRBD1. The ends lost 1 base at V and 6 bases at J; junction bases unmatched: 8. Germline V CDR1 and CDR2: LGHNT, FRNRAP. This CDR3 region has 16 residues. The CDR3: CASGLGWTGRAGELFF. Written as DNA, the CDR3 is TGTGCTAGTGGTTTGGGATGGACAGGAAGAGCCGGGGAGCTGTTTTTT.

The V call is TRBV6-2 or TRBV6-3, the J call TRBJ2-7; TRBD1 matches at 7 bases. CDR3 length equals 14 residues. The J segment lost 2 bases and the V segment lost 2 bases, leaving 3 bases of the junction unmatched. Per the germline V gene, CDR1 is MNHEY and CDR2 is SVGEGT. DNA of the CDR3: TGTGCCAGCAGTTACAGACAGGGCACCTACGAGCAGTACGTC. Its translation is CASSYRQGTYEQYV.

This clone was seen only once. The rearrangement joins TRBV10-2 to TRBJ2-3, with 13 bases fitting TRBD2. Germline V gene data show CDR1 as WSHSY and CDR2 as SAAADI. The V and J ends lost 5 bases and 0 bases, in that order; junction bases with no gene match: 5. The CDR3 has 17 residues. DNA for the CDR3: TGCGCCAGCAGTCGGGGACTAGCGGGACTTAGCACAGATACGCAGTATTTT. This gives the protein CASSRGLAGLSTDTQYF.

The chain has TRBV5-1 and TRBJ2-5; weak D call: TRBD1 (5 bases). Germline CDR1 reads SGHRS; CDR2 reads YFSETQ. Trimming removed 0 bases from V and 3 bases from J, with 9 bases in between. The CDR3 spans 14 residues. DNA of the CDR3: TGCGCCAGCAGCTTGGTGGCCAGGGAAGAGACCCAGTACTTC. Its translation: CASSLVAREETQYF. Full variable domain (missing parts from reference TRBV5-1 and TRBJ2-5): KAGVTQTPRYLIKTRGQQVTLSCSPISGHRSVSWYQQTPGQGLQFLFEYFSETQRNKGNFPGRFSGRQFSNSRSEMNVSTLELGDSALYLCASSLVAREETQYFGPGTRLLVL.

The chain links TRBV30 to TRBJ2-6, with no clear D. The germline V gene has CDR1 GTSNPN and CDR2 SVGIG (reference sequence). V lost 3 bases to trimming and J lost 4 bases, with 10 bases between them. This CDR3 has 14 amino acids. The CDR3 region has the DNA TGTGCCTGGAGAGAGGCGACCGGGGCCAACGTCCTGACTTTC. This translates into CAWREATGANVLTF. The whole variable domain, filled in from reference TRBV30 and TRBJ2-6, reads SQTIHQWPATLVQPVGSPLSLECTVEGTSNPNLYWYRQAAGRGLQLLFYSVGIGQISSEVPQNLSASRPQDRQFILSSKKLLLSDSGFYLCAWREATGANVLTFGAGSRLTVL.

The CDR3 DNA sequence: TGTGCCATCAGTTTCGGGGACAGGGCAGGCTACGAGCAGTACTTC. Protein: CAISFGDRAGYEQYF. This rearrangement joins TRBV10-3 to TRBJ2-7, with 9 bases identical to TRBD1. Germline V gene sequence: CDR1 ENHRY, CDR2 SYGVKD. J lost 3 bases, V lost 5 bases, and 8 bases had no gene match. There are 15 residues in the CDR3.

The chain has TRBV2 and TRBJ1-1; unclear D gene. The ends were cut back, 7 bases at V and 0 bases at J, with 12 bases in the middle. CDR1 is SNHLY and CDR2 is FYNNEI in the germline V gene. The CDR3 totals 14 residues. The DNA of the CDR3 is TGTGCCAGCATAAATGGTCAGGTGAACACTGAAGCTTTCTTT. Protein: CASINGQVNTEAFF.

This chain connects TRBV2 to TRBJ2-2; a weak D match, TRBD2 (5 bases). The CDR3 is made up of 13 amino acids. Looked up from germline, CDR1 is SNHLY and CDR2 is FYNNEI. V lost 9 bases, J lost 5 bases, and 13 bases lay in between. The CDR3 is CASTSTFTGELFF. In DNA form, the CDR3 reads TGTGCCAGTACTAGTACTTTTACCGGGGAGCTGTTTTTT.

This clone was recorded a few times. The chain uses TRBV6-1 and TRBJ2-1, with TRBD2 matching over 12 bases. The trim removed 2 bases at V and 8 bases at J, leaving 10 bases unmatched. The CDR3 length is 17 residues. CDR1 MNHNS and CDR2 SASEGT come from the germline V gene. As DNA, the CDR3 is TGTGCCAGCAGTGAAAGGGCTAGCGGGAGGGCCAGCGATGAGCAGTTCTTC. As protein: CASSERASGRASDEQFF.

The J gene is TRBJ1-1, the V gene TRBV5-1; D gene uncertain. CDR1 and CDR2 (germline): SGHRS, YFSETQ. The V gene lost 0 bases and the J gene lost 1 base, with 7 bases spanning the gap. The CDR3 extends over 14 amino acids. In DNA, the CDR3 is TGCGCCAGCAGCTTGGGAGCGGCGAACACTGAAGCTTTCTTT. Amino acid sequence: CASSLGAANTEAFF.